Detailed here is one T cell receptor (beta chain). Its target is not known. This specimen comes from a study of cytomegalovirus exposure and HLA in healthy donors. Study outcomes and limitations: TCR beta chains associated with HLA were, in a later analysis, more clonally expanded than equally common others. The study put some 150 TCR beta chains on its list as cytomegalovirus-associated.

A multiplex PCR was run with 60 Vbeta primers and 13 Jbeta primers. The assay was immunoSEQ multiplex PCR, and TCRdb's table has in-frame clones only and misses some. The data contain tens of thousands of clones, 55% to 65% of them singletons. Donors consisted of healthy bone marrow donors. The CDR3 covers 15 residues. Germline trimming cut 3 bases from V and 5 bases from J; bases unmatched to any gene: 9. The germline V gene has CDR1 SGDLS and CDR2 YYNGEE. The receptor was derived from a woman aged 35 to 49 in good health and CMV-seropositive. The chain is built from TRBV9 and TRBJ1-1; 8 bases line up with TRBD1. The sequenced sample was PBMCs. The CDR3 region is CASSAPQGGRTEAFF. The CDR3, as DNA: TGTGCCAGCAGCGCGCCACAGGGGGGGAGGACTGAAGCTTTCTTT.